The present TCR beta chain was sequenced within a study of T-cell memory formation after mild COVID-19. Germline CDR1 reads KGHSH; CDR2 reads LQKENI. The CDR3 has 13 amino acids. V lost 4 bases, J lost 3 bases, and 10 bases lay in between. A single record per CDR3 protein comes from TCRdb applying MiXCR to the 5' RACE reads. The repertoire includes a few hundred thousand distinct CDR3 sequences, approximately 19% of them detected once, and roughly 21% sits in the top ten. The source is a man aged 18 to 30 who had mild COVID-19 (a few samples of this study predate the infection). Cell type and time point are not known. Specimen: PBMCs or a T cell subset sorted from them (not recorded which). The genes are TRBV18 and TRBJ2-7; D call uncertain. The CDR3 reads CASSHTERYEQYF. As DNA, the CDR3 is TGTGCCAGCTCACACACAGAACGCTACGAGCAGTACTTC.